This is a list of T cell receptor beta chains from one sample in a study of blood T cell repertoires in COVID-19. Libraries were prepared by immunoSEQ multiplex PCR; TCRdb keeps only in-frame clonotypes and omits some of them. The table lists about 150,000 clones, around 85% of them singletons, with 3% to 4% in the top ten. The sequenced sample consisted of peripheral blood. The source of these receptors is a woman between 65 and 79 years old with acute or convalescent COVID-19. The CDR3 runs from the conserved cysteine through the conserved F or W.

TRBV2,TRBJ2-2,CASTPSLSAGELFF
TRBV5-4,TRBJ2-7,CASSGWTSGSVTYEQYF
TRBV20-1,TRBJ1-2,CSVDSYGYTF
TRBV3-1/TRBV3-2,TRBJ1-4,CASSQGQWAAGNEKLFF
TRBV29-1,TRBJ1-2,CSVVGANYGYTF
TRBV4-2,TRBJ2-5,CASSQASGGQETQYF
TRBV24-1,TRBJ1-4,CATSEAGTGDEKLFF
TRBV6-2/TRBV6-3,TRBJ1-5,CASSPWGSTQYSNQPQHF
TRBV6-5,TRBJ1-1,CASRPLDTEAFF
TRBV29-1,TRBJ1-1,CSVESAIRGNTEAFF
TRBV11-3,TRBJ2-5,CASSLGHPGTQYF
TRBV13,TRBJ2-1,CASTRGGSYNEQFF
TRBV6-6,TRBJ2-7,CASSSPTTSGDEQYF
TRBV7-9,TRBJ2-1,CASSLARRQEFF
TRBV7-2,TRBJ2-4,CASSTNPGKNIQYF
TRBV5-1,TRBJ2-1,CASSPQIGTLYNEQFF
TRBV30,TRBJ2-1,CAWSVRLAGGLGEQFF
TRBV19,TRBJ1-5,CASSPNLGGYNQPQHF
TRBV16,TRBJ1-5,CASSQSSRAGNQPQHF
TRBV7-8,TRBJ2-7,CASSLGTGGLGYEQYF
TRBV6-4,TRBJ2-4,CASSVGQGDIQYF
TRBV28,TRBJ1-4,CASSSRTGLNEKLFF
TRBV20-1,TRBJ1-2,CSAQWGGGYTF
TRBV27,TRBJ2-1,CASSLPGREQFF
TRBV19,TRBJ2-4,CASSPASAQGAHIQYF
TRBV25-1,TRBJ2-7,CASSRQNWDEQYF
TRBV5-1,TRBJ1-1,CASSLGIDREAFF
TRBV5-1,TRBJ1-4,CASSLGTGNEKLFF